These 3 T cell receptor beta chains came from one sample sequenced in a study of T cell clones after liver transplantation. Produced via immunoSEQ multiplex PCR; TCRdb's table is partial and in-frame only. The sample includes tens of thousands of clones, about four fifths of them seen just once. The material was CD8+ T cells from blood, obtained around 54 months after liver transplant. The receptor set was obtained from a human patient who received a liver transplant. These T cells may partly come from the graft donor.

The chain is built from TRBV2 and TRBJ2-7; 7 bases agree with TRBD1. The ends lost 7 bases at V and 3 bases at J; junction bases unmatched: 12. This CDR3 region has 15 residues. Germline CDR1 and CDR2: SNHLY and FYNNEI. CDR3 residues: CASIPAGTADYEQYF. DNA of the CDR3: TGTGCCAGCATTCCTGCCGGGACAGCGGACTACGAGCAGTACTTC.

The chain couples TRBV21-1 to TRBJ2-7; the DNA was not used to check the table's D call, TRBD2. TRBV21-1 counts as a pseudogene. CDR3 length: 16 amino acids. The CDR3 region is CASGWRGGRVSYEQYF. The CDR3 DNA reads TGTGCCAGCGGGTGGCGGGGGGGCCGAGTCTCCTACGAGCAGTACTTC.

V and J are TRBV23-1 and TRBJ1-5, with 8 bases matching TRBD1. Being an ORF, TRBV23-1 has a function that is uncertain. CDR3 length equals 11 residues. Trimming removed 7 bases from V and 15 bases from J; junction bases left unmatched: 8. The chain's CDR3 is CASKEQGVRHF. DNA of the CDR3: TGCGCCAGCAAAGAACAGGGGGTACGGCATTTT.